One and the same sample provided the 18 T cell receptor beta chains below, sequenced in a study of T cell responses to AZD1222 COVID-19 vaccine. TCRdb keeps only in-frame clones here, not all; method: immunoSEQ multiplex PCR. This sample carries some 250,000 clones, 90% to 95% of them seen once, and the ten largest clones take roughly 0.6%. The source was peripheral blood, collected 28 days after the second AZD1222 dose. The source is an adult who received the AZD1222 COVID-19 vaccine.

The chain uses TRBV7-8 and TRBJ1-5; a possible D gene is TRBD1 (5 bases). CDR3 length: 16 residues. Germline values: CDR1 SGHVS, CDR2 FQNEAQ. V was cut by 4 bases and J by 2 bases, with 15 bases left in between. In nucleotides, the CDR3 is TGTGCCAGCAGCTCTACAGCCCCGGGGGGCAATCAGCCCCAGCATTTT. As protein: CASSSTAPGGNQPQHF.

The CDR3 reads CATSESGKLGEQYF. For the CDR3, the DNA is TGTGCCACCAGTGAGTCCGGGAAGTTGGGCGAGCAGTACTTC. The V gene is TRBV24-1, the J gene TRBJ2-7, with D tentatively TRBD2 (5 bases). With 4 bases removed from V and 6 bases from J, the gap between germline ends came to 15 bases. Germline values: CDR1 KGHDR, CDR2 SFDVKD. The CDR3 loop spans 14 amino acids.

The chain combines TRBV2 with TRBJ2-2; TRBD2 aligns across 8 bases. Germline lookup yields CDR1 SNHLY and CDR2 FYNNEI. The ends lost 2 bases at V and 0 bases at J; junction bases unmatched: 2. The CDR3 runs 16 residues. This chain's CDR3 is CASSERGLANTGELFF. The CDR3 coding sequence is TGTGCCAGCAGTGAAAGGGGACTAGCGAACACCGGGGAGCTGTTTTTT.

This chain links TRBV5-1 with TRBJ2-3; D gene unclear. V was shortened by 2 bases and J by 1 base, with 5 bases between the two germline ends. This CDR3 has 13 amino acids. Germline CDR1 reads SGHRS; CDR2 reads YFSETQ. CDR3 coding DNA: TGCGCCAGCAGCTTATCCGGCACAGATACGCAGTATTTT. It is translated as CASSLSGTDTQYF.

This sequence joins TRBV7-2 and TRBJ2-1; a weak D match, TRBD1 (6 bases). Per germline, CDR1 SGHTA and CDR2 FQGNSA. This CDR3 has 17 amino acids. V dropped 2 bases and J dropped 9 bases, with 23 bases sitting between them. CDR3 in DNA: TGTGCCAGCAGCTTAAGGTATCCTGAGACAGGACGATTTGAGCAGTTCTTC. It encodes CASSLRYPETGRFEQFF. The full variable domain, its missing parts supplied by reference TRBV7-2 and TRBJ2-1, is GAGVSQSPSNKVTEKGKDVELRCDPISGHTALYWYRQSLGQGLEFLIYFQGNSAPDKSGLPSDRFSAERTGGSVSTLTIQRTQQEDSAVYLCASSLRYPETGRFEQFFGPGTRLTVL.

The rearrangement links TRBV27 to TRBJ2-7; 7 bases line up with TRBD1. V lost 2 bases to trimming and J lost 3 bases; unmatched junction nucleotides: 4. The germline gives CDR1 MNHEY, CDR2 SMNVEV (reference sequence). The CDR3 is 14 amino acids. The CDR3 coding sequence is TGTGCCAGCAGTTTAATTAGGGACAGCTACGAGCAGTACTTC. This translates into CASSLIRDSYEQYF.

J is TRBJ1-1 and V is TRBV2; D not certain. The CDR3 runs 12 residues. With 8 bases removed from V and 5 bases from J, the gap between germline ends came to 12 bases. Germline CDR1 reads SNHLY; CDR2 reads FYNNEI. The CDR3 bases are TGTGCCAGCGACCGGGGAGGGACTGAAGCTTTCTTT. Translating it yields CASDRGGTEAFF.

This clone appeared a single time. The V and J genes are TRBV28 and TRBJ2-6; 7 bases line up with TRBD1. With V trimmed by 5 bases and J by 0 bases, 7 bases remained unmatched. This CDR3 is built from 17 residues. Germline CDR1 and CDR2: MDHEN and SYDVKM. The CDR3 loop reads CASSNPGQYSGANVLTF. The CDR3 bases are TGTGCCAGCAGTAACCCGGGACAGTACTCTGGGGCCAACGTCCTGACTTTC.

The sample holds one count of this clone. CDR3 sequence reads: CASSFGGGDTGELFF. CDR3 bases: TGCGCCAGCAGCTTCGGTGGGGGAGACACCGGGGAGCTGTTTTTT. The chain is built from TRBV5-1 and TRBJ2-2, with D perhaps TRBD1 or TRBD2 (5 bases each). The CDR3 contains 15 residues. The V end lost 2 bases, the J end lost 3 bases, and 11 bases lay between the germline ends. Germline CDR1 and CDR2: SGHRS and YFSETQ.

The chain carries TRBV3-1 (or the pseudogene TRBV3-2) and TRBJ2-5; D possibly matches TRBD1 or TRBD2 (5 bases each). V gave up 0 bases and J gave up 5 bases, with 10 bases separating them. The germline V gene has CDR1 LGHDT and CDR2 YNNKEL (reference sequence). The CDR3 contains 14 residues. The CDR3 here is CASSQDGTLETQYF. The CDR3 region has the DNA TGTGCCAGCAGCCAAGACGGGACCCTCGAGACCCAGTACTTC.

The chain links TRBV3-1 (or the pseudogene TRBV3-2) to TRBJ2-2; 13 positions match TRBD2. CDR1 is LGHDT, CDR2 YNNKEL, per germline (reference sequence). With 4 bases clipped from V and 7 bases from J, the junction kept 6 bases outside the gene matches. This CDR3 contains 16 residues. The DNA for the CDR3 is TGTGCCAGCAGCCCCGGACTAGCGGGAGAGAGCGGGGAGCTGTTTTTT. Translation: CASSPGLAGESGELFF.

The chain is built from TRBV11-3 and TRBJ2-1; D may be TRBD1 (5 bases). Germline CDR1 reads SGHNT; CDR2 reads YENEEA. The V and J ends lost 5 bases and 0 bases respectively, with 14 bases between them. This CDR3 spans 16 amino acids. CDR3 nucleotides: TGTGCCAGCAGCCTAGGGGTCGGTTCCTCCTACAATGAGCAGTTCTTC. It translates to CASSLGVGSSYNEQFF.

This clone has more than one count but fewer than ten. The chain has TRBV7-2 and TRBJ1-2; TRBD1 is a possible D gene (6 bases). The V gene lost 1 base and the J gene lost 8 bases, with 14 bases spanning the gap. The CDR3 length is 14 residues. Germline CDR1 reads SGHTA; CDR2 reads FQGNSA. CDR3 amino acids: CASSLEAGTRGYTF. The CDR3 DNA is TGTGCCAGCAGCTTAGAGGCAGGGACACGGGGCTACACCTTC.

This chain uses TRBV29-1 with TRBJ2-1, with 13 bases lining up with TRBD2. This CDR3 contains 19 residues. CDR1 and CDR2 from the germline V gene are SQVTM and ANQGSEA. Losses at the gene ends were 0 bases for V and 0 bases for J; bases not matched to a gene: 8. CDR3 loop: CSVEDRRGLAGRSYNEQFF. The CDR3 DNA reads TGCAGCGTTGAAGATAGGAGGGGACTAGCGGGGCGCTCCTACAATGAGCAGTTCTTC.

This clone was seen once. V and J are TRBV7-8 and TRBJ1-1; D not resolved. V was cut by 1 base and J by 3 bases, with 9 bases left in between. Per germline, CDR1 SGHVS and CDR2 FQNEAQ. CDR3 size: 14 residues. The CDR3 is CASSLELRYTEAFF. The CDR3 bases are TGTGCCAGCAGCTTAGAGTTGCGGTACACTGAAGCTTTCTTT.

V gene TRBV7-8 combines with J gene TRBJ1-3; 7 bases agree with TRBD1. The V segment lost 5 bases and the J segment 4 bases; nucleotides outside the gene matches: 8. The germline CDR1 and CDR2 sequences are SGHVS and FQNEAQ. The CDR3 is 15 residues long. CDR3 sequence reads: CASSPDREWGNTIYF. CDR3 DNA: TGTGCCAGCAGCCCCGACAGGGAATGGGGAAACACCATATATTTT.

The chain combines TRBV5-4 with TRBJ2-3; 11 bases are a match to TRBD2. The V gene end was trimmed by 2 bases and the J gene end by 0 bases; junction bases not matched to a gene: 2. This CDR3 contains 16 residues. CDR1 and CDR2 (germline): SGHNT, YYREEE (reference sequence). CDR3 bases: TGTGCCAGCAGCTTCCGACTAGCGGGGAGCACAGATACGCAGTATTTT. Translated: CASSFRLAGSTDTQYF.

The gene calls are TRBV6-5 and TRBJ1-1; D is ambiguous. Germline V gene sequence: CDR1 MNHEY, CDR2 SVGAGI. This CDR3 region has 15 residues. V was trimmed by 0 bases and J by 0 bases, leaving 8 bases between them. CDR3 sequence reads: CASSYSRHMNTEAFF. CDR3 coding DNA: TGTGCCAGCAGTTACTCAAGACACATGAACACTGAAGCTTTCTTT.